The source of this T cell receptor (beta chain) is a study of blood T cell repertoires in COVID-19. Study details: PBMCs, B-cell-depleted T cells, or T cells provided the cDNA or gDNA that made up the material.

The CDR3 is made up of 14 amino acids. Trimming removed 3 bases at V and 0 bases at J, with 9 bases between. Germline V gene sequence: CDR1 WNHNN, CDR2 SYGVQD (reference sequence). In the authors' workflow: Researchers report that nucleated cell counts were estimated from reference gene primer amplification. This table comes from immunoSEQ multiplex PCR, and its TCRdb copy is limited to in-frame clones, with some not included. That table furnishes V, J and clone size, whereas the DNA furnished D and trimming. The table includes approximately 130,000 clones, approximately 71% detected once. The chain uses TRBV10-1 and TRBJ2-7; D not certain. The sequenced sample was peripheral blood. The receptor comes from a woman aged 70 to 79 with acute or convalescent COVID-19. CDR3 in DNA: TGCGCCAGCAGTGAAAGGAGTAGCTCCTACGAGCAGTACTTC. This gives the protein CASSERSSSYEQYF.